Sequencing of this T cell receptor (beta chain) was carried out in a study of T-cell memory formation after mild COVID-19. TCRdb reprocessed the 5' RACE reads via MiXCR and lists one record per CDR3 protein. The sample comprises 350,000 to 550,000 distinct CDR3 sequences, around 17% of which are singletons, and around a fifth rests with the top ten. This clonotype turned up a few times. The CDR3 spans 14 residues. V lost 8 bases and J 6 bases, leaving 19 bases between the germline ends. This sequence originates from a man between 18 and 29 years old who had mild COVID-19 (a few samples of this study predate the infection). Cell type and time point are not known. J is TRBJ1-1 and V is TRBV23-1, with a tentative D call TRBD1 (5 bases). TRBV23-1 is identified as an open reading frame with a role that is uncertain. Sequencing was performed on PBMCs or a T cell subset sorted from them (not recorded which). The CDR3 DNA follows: TGCGCCAGCTTAGAAACGGGGGGTCCGCCTGAAGCTTTCTTT. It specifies CASLETGGPPEAFF.